This T cell receptor beta chain came from a study of blood T cell repertoires in COVID-19. Overall study: Samples came from the United States, Italy and Spain, spanning acute and convalescent COVID-19. From T cells, B-cell-depleted T cells, or PBMCs came the material, which was cDNA or gDNA.

The method was immunoSEQ multiplex PCR; TCRdb's version includes in-frame clones alone and lacks a portion of them. The sample has 250,000 to 350,000 clones, around 89% seen once. V was pared by 7 bases and J by 5 bases, with 18 bases between. CDR3 size: 15 residues. Germline V CDR1 and CDR2: MNHEY, SVGAGI. Sample: peripheral blood. The rearrangement uses TRBV6-5 and TRBJ1-5; D might be TRBD1 (5 bases). The sequence was obtained from a woman aged 45-65 years with COVID-19, enrolled during active disease. The CDR3 loop reads CASMIVDTVYQPQHF. The CDR3 coding sequence is TGTGCCAGCATGATCGTGGACACCGTCTATCAGCCCCAGCATTTT.